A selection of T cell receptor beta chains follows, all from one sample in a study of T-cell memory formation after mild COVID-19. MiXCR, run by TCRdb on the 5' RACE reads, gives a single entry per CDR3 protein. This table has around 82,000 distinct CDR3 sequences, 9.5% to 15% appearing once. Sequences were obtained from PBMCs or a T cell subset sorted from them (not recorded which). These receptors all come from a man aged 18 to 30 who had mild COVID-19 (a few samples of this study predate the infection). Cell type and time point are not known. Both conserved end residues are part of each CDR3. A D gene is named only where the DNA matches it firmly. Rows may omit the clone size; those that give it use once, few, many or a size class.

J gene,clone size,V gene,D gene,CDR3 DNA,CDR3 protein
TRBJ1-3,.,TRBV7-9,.,TGTGCCAGCAGCTTCAGCACCCAAGAGGACACCATATATTTT,CASSFSTQEDTIYF
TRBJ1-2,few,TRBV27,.,TGTGCCAGCAGTTTACGAGGGACCAACTATGGCTACACCTTC,CASSLRGTNYGYTF
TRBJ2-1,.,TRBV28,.,TGTGCCAGCAGTCTCCGGGACCACCCGTACAATGAGCAGTTCTTC,CASSLRDHPYNEQFF
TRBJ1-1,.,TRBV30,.,TGTGCCTGCTTGGACTCGGAGAGGACTGAAGCTTTCTTT,CACLDSERTEAFF
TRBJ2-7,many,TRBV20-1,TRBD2,TGCAGTGCTAGAGTGCCTAGCGGGGGTTACGAGCAGTACTTC,CSARVPSGGYEQYF
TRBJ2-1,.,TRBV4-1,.,TGCGCCAGCAGCCAAGAGGGGACCGATGGTCTGTTCTTC,CASSQEGTDGLFF
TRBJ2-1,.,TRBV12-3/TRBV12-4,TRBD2,TGTGCCAGCAGTCATCTACGGGGGGTTGAGTTCTTC,CASSHLRGVEFF
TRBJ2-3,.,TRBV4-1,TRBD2,TGCGCCAGCAGCCAGGCCTTGGGCGGGGGACCCACAGATACGCAGTATTTT,CASSQALGGGPTDTQYF
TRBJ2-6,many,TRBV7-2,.,TGTGCCAGCAGCTTAACCCCGGGAAGTCCGGCCAACGTCCTGACTTTC,CASSLTPGSPANVLTF
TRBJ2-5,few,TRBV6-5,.,TGTGCCAGCAGTTACTCCCCAGGACTACCCCGAGAGACCCAGTACTTC,CASSYSPGLPRETQYF
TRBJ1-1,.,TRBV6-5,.,TGTGCCAGCAGTTACCCCGGGGGCCACACTGAAGCTTTCTTT,CASSYPGGHTEAFF
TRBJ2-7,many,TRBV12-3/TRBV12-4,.,TGTGCCAGCAGTCCCCGCCAGAACGGCTCCTACGAGCAGTACTTC,CASSPRQNGSYEQYF
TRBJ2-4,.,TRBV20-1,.,TGCAGTGCTAGAGATCTGGAGACAGCTAAAAACATTCAGTACTTC,CSARDLETAKNIQYF
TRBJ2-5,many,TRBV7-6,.,TGTGCCAGCAGCTTAGCAGGGGAACGCGAGACCCAGTACTTC,CASSLAGERETQYF
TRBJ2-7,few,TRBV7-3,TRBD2,TGTGCCAGCAGCTTAAGTACTAGCGGGGGTCACGAGCAGTACTTC,CASSLSTSGGHEQYF
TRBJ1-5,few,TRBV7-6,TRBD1,TGTGCCAGCAGCCCCCGGACAGGGGGCCATCAGCCCCAGCATTTT,CASSPRTGGHQPQHF
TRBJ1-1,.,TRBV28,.,TGTGCCAGCAGTTTCCGAAGGGGCACTGAAGCTTTCTTT,CASSFRRGTEAFF
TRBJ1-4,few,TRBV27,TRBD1,TGTGCCAGCAGCGGGGTTACATACAGGGGCCCGGGAGAAAAACTGTTTTTT,CASSGVTYRGPGEKLFF
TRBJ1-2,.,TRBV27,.,TGTGCCAGCGGGATTGGGGGAGGGCTCTATGGCTACACCTTC,CASGIGGGLYGYTF
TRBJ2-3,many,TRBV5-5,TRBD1,TGTGCCAGCAGCTTGGAGGGGGCGGCCTCCAGGGCAGATACGCAGTATTTT,CASSLEGAASRADTQYF
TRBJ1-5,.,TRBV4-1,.,TGCGCCAGCAGGTCAGCCCTTTCCAGCAATCAGCCCCAGCATTTT,CASRSALSSNQPQHF
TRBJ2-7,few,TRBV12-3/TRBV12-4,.,TGTGCCAGCAGTTTAACGGACAGACGATACGAGCAGTACTTC,CASSLTDRRYEQYF
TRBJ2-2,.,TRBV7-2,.,TGTGCCAGCAGCTTAGTAGGTAGCGCCGGGGAGCTGTTTTTT,CASSLVGSAGELFF
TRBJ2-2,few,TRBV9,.,TGTGCCAGCAGCGGAGATCTAAACGCGGCCGGGGAGCTGTTTTTT,CASSGDLNAAGELFF
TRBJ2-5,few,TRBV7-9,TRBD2,TGTGCCAGCAGCAACCTAGCGGGGGAAAGTAAAGAGACCCAGTACTTC,CASSNLAGESKETQYF
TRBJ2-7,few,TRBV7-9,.,TGTGCCAGCAGCGGGGACGTCTACGAGCAGTACTTC,CASSGDVYEQYF
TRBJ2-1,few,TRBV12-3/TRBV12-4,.,TGTGCCAGCAGTTCCGGGGGTTGGGGGCAGTATGAGCAGTTCTTC,CASSSGGWGQYEQFF
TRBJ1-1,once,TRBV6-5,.,TGTGCCAGCAGTTTCTCAGGGGCCACTGAAGCTTTCTTT,CASSFSGATEAFF
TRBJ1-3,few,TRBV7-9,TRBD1,TGTGCCAGCAGCCACAGGGACAGGGCGAATGGAAACACCATATATTTT,CASSHRDRANGNTIYF
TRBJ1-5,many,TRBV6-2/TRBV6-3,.,TGTGCCAGCAGTTACCACCGGGGGGATCAGCCCCAGCATTTT,CASSYHRGDQPQHF
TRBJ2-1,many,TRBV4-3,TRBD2,TGCGCCAGCAGCCCCGGGACTAGCGCTTACAATGAGCAGTTCTTC,CASSPGTSAYNEQFF
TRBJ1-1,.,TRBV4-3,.,TGCGCCAGCAGCCTAACCGGTCCGAACACTGAAGCTTTCTTT,CASSLTGPNTEAFF
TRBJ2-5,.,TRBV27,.,TGTGCCAGCAGTTTATTAGGGTTGGGCGAGACCCAGTACTTC,CASSLLGLGETQYF
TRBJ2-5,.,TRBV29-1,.,TGCAGCGTTGAATTACCGGGGGCAATCAGAGAGACCCAGTACTTC,CSVELPGAIRETQYF
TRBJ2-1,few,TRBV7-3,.,TGTGCCAGCAGCTGCCCCAGCGAGCAGTTCTTC,CASSCPSEQFF
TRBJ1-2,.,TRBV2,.,TGTGCCAGCGGGGGCGTAAGCTATGGCTACACCTTC,CASGGVSYGYTF
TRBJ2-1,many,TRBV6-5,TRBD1,TGTGCCAGCAGCCCCGGACAGGGAGGTGATGAGCAGTTCTTC,CASSPGQGGDEQFF